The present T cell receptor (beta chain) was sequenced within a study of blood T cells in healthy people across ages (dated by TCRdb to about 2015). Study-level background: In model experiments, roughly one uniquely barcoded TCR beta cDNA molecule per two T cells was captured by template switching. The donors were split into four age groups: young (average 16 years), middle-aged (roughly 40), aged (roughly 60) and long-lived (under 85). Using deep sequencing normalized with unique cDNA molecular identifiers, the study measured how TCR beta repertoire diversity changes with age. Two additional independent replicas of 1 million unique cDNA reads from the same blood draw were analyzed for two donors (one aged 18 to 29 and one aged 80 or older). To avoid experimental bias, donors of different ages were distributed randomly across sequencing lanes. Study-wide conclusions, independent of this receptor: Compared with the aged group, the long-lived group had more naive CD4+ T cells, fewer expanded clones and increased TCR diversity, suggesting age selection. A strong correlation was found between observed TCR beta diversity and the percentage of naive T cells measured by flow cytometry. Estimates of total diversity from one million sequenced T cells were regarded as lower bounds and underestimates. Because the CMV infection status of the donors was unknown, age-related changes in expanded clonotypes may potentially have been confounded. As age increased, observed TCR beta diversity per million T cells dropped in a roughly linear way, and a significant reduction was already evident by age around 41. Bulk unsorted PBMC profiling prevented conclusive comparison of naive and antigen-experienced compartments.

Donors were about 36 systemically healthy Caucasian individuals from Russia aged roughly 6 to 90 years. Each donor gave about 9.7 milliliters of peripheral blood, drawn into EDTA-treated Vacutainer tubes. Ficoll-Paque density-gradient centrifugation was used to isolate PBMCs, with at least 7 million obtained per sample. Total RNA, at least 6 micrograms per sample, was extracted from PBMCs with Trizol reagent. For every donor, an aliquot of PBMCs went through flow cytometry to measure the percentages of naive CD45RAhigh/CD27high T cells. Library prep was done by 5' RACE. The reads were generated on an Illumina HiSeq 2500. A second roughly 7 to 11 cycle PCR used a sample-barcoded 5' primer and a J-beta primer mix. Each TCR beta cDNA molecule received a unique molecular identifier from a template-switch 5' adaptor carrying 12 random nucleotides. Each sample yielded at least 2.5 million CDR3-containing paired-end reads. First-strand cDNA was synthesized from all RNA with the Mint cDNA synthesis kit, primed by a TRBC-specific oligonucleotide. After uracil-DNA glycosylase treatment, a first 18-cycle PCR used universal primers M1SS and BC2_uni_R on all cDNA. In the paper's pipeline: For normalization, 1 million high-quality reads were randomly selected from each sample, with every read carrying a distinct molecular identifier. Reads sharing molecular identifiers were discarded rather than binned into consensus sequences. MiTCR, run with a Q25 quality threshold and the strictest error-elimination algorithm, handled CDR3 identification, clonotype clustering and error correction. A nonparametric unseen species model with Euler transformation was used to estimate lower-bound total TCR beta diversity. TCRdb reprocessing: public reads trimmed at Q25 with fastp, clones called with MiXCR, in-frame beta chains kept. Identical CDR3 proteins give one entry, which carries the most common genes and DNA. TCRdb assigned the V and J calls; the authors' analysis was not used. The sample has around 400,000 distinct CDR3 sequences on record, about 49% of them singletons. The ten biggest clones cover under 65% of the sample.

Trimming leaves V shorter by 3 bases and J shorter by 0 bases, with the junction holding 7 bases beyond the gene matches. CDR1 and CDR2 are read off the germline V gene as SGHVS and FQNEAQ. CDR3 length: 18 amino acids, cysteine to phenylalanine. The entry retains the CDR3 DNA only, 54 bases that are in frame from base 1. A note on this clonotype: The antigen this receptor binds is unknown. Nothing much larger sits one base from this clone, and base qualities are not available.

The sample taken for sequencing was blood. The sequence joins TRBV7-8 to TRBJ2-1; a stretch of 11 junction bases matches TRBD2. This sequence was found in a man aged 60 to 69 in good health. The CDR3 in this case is CASSFGLAGLSSYNEQFF. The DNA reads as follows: TGTGCCAGCAGCTTCGGACTAGCGGGCCTCAGCTCCTACAATGAGCAGTTCTTC.